Listed below are T cell receptor beta chains from one sample, sequenced in a study of T-cell reconstitution after alpha-beta-depleted transplantation in children. TCRdb analysed the PCR reads with MiXCR anew, one entry per CDR3 protein. Of more than 400,000 distinct CDR3 sequences in the sample, about 40% were seen once. This sample comprised PBMCs, obtained before TCRalphabeta/CD19-depleted stem cell transplant. The receptors here all came from a girl aged 2-15 years with aplastic anemia, due to receive a stem cell transplant. CDR3s include the opening cysteine and the closing phenylalanine or tryptophan. A D gene is named only where the DNA matches it firmly. For some rows the clone size is stated as once, few or many, or as a class when expanded; others skip it.

>TRBV5-1|NA|TRBJ2-7|many
TGCGCCAGCAGCTGGGGGCCGGGAGCTGGGGCCTCCTACGAGCAGTACTTC
CASSWGPGAGASYEQYF
>TRBV2|NA|TRBJ2-5|NA
TGTGCCAGCAGTGGGAGCAGTAGAGAGACCCAGTACTTC
CASSGSSRETQYF
>TRBV24-1|TRBD1|TRBJ2-3|NA
TGTGCCACCAGTGATTTCCAGTCCCGGGACAGGGTTGACACAGATACGCAGTATTTT
CATSDFQSRDRVDTDTQYF
>TRBV11-1|TRBD2|TRBJ2-3|NA
TGTGCCAGCAGCTTAGCGGCGGTAGCGGGAGGTGAGGCAGATACGCAGTATTTT
CASSLAAVAGGEADTQYF
>TRBV29-1|NA|TRBJ1-4|once
TGCAGCGTTTCCCAACAGGTGGGGGAAAAACTGTTTTTT
CSVSQQVGEKLFF
>TRBV20-1|TRBD1|TRBJ1-4|once
TGCAGTGCCGCGAGAGGGGGCCGCCTTAATGAAAAACTGTTTTTT
CSAARGGRLNEKLFF
>TRBV5-6|NA|TRBJ2-1|NA
TGTGCCAGCAGCTTGGGGGTTTCCTACAATGAGCAGTTCTTC
CASSLGVSYNEQFF
>TRBV7-2|NA|TRBJ1-1|few
TGTGCCAGCAGCTTAGCGTCCATCCTGGACACTGAAGCTTTCTTT
CASSLASILDTEAFF
>TRBV19|TRBD1|TRBJ2-3|few
TGTGCCATCTCGGCCAAGGGGGCGGGCACAGATACGCAGTATTTT
CAISAKGAGTDTQYF
>TRBV7-2|NA|TRBJ1-3|many
TGTGCCAGCAGTCACAATAAGGGGACAACCGGAAACACCATATATTTT
CASSHNKGTTGNTIYF
>TRBV20-1|NA|TRBJ2-6|NA
TGCAGTGCTGCCGGGACGGGCTCTGGGGCCAACGTCCTGACTTTC
CSAAGTGSGANVLTF
>TRBV6-5|TRBD2|TRBJ2-3|many
TGTGCCAGCCGACTCCGCCCGGGGGGGGGCACAGATACGCAGTATTTT
CASRLRPGGGTDTQYF
>TRBV5-1|TRBD2|TRBJ2-2|many
TGCGCCAGCAGCTTGGTGCCTAGCGGGGCCAACACCGGGGAGCTGTTTTTT
CASSLVPSGANTGELFF
>TRBV12-3/TRBV12-4|TRBD2|TRBJ2-2|few
TGTGCCAGCAGGACTAGCGCCCAAATCGGGGAGCTGTTTTTT
CASRTSAQIGELFF
>TRBV5-5|NA|TRBJ1-6|NA
TGTGCCAGCAGCTTGGTGGAGGGGAATTCACCCCTCCACTTT
CASSLVEGNSPLHF
>TRBV12-3/TRBV12-4|NA|TRBJ1-1|many
TGTGCCAGTGACCTTCAAGACAGAAGAAATGAAGCTTTCTTT
CASDLQDRRNEAFF
>TRBV14|TRBD1|TRBJ2-2|few
TGTGCCAGCAGCCACCTCCGGACAGGGCTACCCGGGGAGCTGTTTTTT
CASSHLRTGLPGELFF
>TRBV20-1|NA|TRBJ1-3|NA
TGCAGTGCTAGTAGGAGCTCTGGAAACACCATATATTTT
CSASRSSGNTIYF
>TRBV6-5|TRBD1|TRBJ1-5|many
TGTGCCAGCAGCCCGGGACAGGAGAGACAGCCCCAGCATTTT
CASSPGQERQPQHF
>TRBV12-3/TRBV12-4|NA|TRBJ2-1|few
TGTGCCAGCAGTTTTTTACGGGCGGCGCGTTACAATGAGCAGTTCTTC
CASSFLRAARYNEQFF
>TRBV20-1|TRBD1|TRBJ2-1|NA
TGCAGTGCTCTCGCCGGGACAGGGCACAATGAGCAGTTCTTC
CSALAGTGHNEQFF
>TRBV15|NA|TRBJ2-5|NA
TGTGCCACCAGCAGAGATCGGAGCCGAGGACAAGAGACCCAGTACTTC
CATSRDRSRGQETQYF
>TRBV12-3/TRBV12-4|NA|TRBJ1-1|many
TGTGCCAGCAGTTATCAGGGGAACACTGAAGCTTTCTTT
CASSYQGNTEAFF
>TRBV5-1|NA|TRBJ2-1|NA
TGCGCCAGCAGCTTGGAAGGCCCCTACAATGAGCAGTTCTTC
CASSLEGPYNEQFF
>TRBV29-1|TRBD1|TRBJ2-7|many
TGCAGCGTTGACCGGGACAGGAAATCCTACGAGCAGTACTTC
CSVDRDRKSYEQYF
>TRBV9|TRBD2|TRBJ2-5|NA
TGTGCCAGCAGCGAACAGACTAGCGGAGAGACCCAGTACTTC
CASSEQTSGETQYF
>TRBV20-1|TRBD1|TRBJ2-5|few
TGCAGCGGGGCGGACAGGGTTGTAGAGACCCAGTACTTC
CSGADRVVETQYF
>TRBV15|NA|TRBJ1-2|many
TGTGCCACCAGCAGAGATCCATACTATGGCTACACCTTC
CATSRDPYYGYTF
>TRBV4-1|NA|TRBJ2-7|NA
TGCGCCAGCAGCCAAGGATTACAGGCCGAGCAGTACTTC
CASSQGLQAEQYF
>TRBV7-8|TRBD1|TRBJ2-7|many
TGTGCCAGCAGCTTAAGGAGGACAGGGGGGGTCGAGCAGTACTTC
CASSLRRTGGVEQYF
>TRBV10-3|TRBD1|TRBJ2-1|NA
TGTGCCATCAGTCCTGAGCGTACAGGGGGCCGGGAGCAGTTCTTC
CAISPERTGGREQFF
>TRBV7-2|NA|TRBJ2-5|few
TGTGCCAGCAGCTTAGCATCCCAAGAGACCCAGTACTTC
CASSLASQETQYF
>TRBV18|NA|TRBJ2-5|NA
TGTGCCAGCTCACCACCGGGACTTCAGGTGAACACCCAGTACTTC
CASSPPGLQVNTQYF
>TRBV25-1|TRBD2|TRBJ2-7|many
TGTGCCAGCAACCCGGGACTAGAGCCCTACGAGCAGTACTTC
CASNPGLEPYEQYF
>TRBV5-6|NA|TRBJ2-1|once
TGTGCCAGCAGCTTGAGGGGCCGACACAATGAGCAGTTCTTC
CASSLRGRHNEQFF
>TRBV5-1|NA|TRBJ2-1|few
TGCGCCAGCAGCTTAGGAGTAGAATCCTACAATGAGCAGTTCTTC
CASSLGVESYNEQFF
>TRBV20-1|TRBD2|TRBJ2-3|NA
TGCAGTGCTAGATCGGGTTTGCCGACTAGCGGGAGCACAGATACGCAGTATTTT
CSARSGLPTSGSTDTQYF
>TRBV5-6|NA|TRBJ2-5|NA
TGTGCCAGCAGCTTTGGGAATACCCAGTACTTC
CASSFGNTQYF
>TRBV7-9|NA|TRBJ1-6|few
TGTGCCAGCAGCCCCCGACAGCCGAATTCACCCCTCCACTTT
CASSPRQPNSPLHF
>TRBV20-1|NA|TRBJ2-3|NA
TGCAGTGCTGAGGAGGGCCTGTTTTCCACAGATACGCAGTATTTT
CSAEEGLFSTDTQYF
>TRBV28|NA|TRBJ1-5|NA
TGTGCCACGGGGAGGCCTCTCCAGTCAGGGGACAATCAGCCCCAGCATTTT
CATGRPLQSGDNQPQHF
>TRBV9|NA|TRBJ1-1|many
TGTGCCAGCAGCCCTCTAAGCGTGAACACTGAAGCTTTCTTT
CASSPLSVNTEAFF
>TRBV7-8|NA|TRBJ2-1|NA
TGTGCCAGCAGCCCCCGAGCAGGACGGAACAATGAGCAGTTCTTC
CASSPRAGRNNEQFF
>TRBV12-3/TRBV12-4|NA|TRBJ2-7|many
TGTGCCAGCAGTTTACAAGGGGCGCCGCAGTACTTC
CASSLQGAPQYF
>TRBV5-1|TRBD1|TRBJ2-7|once
TGCGCCAGCAGCCGAGGGACAGGGGAGAACTACGAGCAGTACTTC
CASSRGTGENYEQYF
>TRBV20-1|TRBD2|TRBJ2-3|NA
TGCAGTGCTCGTAGCGGGCCGAGCACAGATACGCAGTATTTT
CSARSGPSTDTQYF
>TRBV6-6|NA|TRBJ1-5|NA
TGTGCCAGCAGTTACTCATGGGGTGAGCCCCAGCATTTT
CASSYSWGEPQHF
>TRBV7-3|NA|TRBJ1-1|NA
TGTGCCAGTGGGGCCGTTAGGGACACTGAAGCTTTCTTT
CASGAVRDTEAFF
>TRBV20-1|TRBD1|TRBJ1-6|NA
TGCAGTGCTAGAGGGTTGGGACAGGGGGCTTCACCCCTCCACTTT
CSARGLGQGASPLHF
>TRBV6-1|NA|TRBJ1-1|few
TGTGCCAGCAGTCAGACGGGACACACGAACACTGAAGCTTTCTTT
CASSQTGHTNTEAFF